The 23 T cell receptor beta chains below all came from one sample that was sequenced in a study of control samples from healthy donors and cancer patients. Libraries were prepared by immunoSEQ multiplex PCR; TCRdb keeps only in-frame clonotypes and omits some of them. The sample has about 130,000 clones, around 94% seen once. The sequenced sample was PBMCs. The origin of the receptors is a man aged 55 to 69 with colorectal cancer.

V is TRBV28 and J is TRBJ2-6, with D hard to call. Trimming shortened V by 2 bases and J by 2 bases, and 7 bases separated the two germline ends. The germline gives CDR1 MDHEN, CDR2 SYDVKM. CDR3 length: 15 residues. The CDR3 DNA follows: TGTGCCAGCAGTTTAGGGGTCACTGGGGCCAACGTCCTGACTTTC. This gives the protein CASSLGVTGANVLTF.

CDR3 coding DNA: TGTGCCAGCTCAGCCGGACAGGGAGGTAGTTCAGATACGCAGTATTTT. Its protein product is CASSAGQGGSSDTQYF. The rearrangement uses TRBV18 and TRBJ2-3, with 8 bases matching TRBD1. V was clipped by 5 bases and J by 4 bases; unmatched bases: 11. The CDR3 is made up of 16 amino acids. CDR1 and CDR2 (germline): KGHSH, LQKENI.

The J gene is TRBJ2-5, the V gene TRBV7-2, with 7 bases lining up with TRBD1. V shed 2 bases and J 0 bases; nucleotides not matched to a gene: 3. The germline V gene encodes CDR1 SGHTA and CDR2 FQGNSA. The CDR3 covers 15 residues. The CDR3 coding sequence is TGTGCCAGCAGCTTATTGGGGACAGACCAAGAGACCCAGTACTTC. It translates to CASSLLGTDQETQYF.

V is TRBV11-2 and J is TRBJ2-1; 11 bases map to TRBD2. J gave up 4 bases and V 1 base, and 3 bases lay outside the gene matches. Germline values: CDR1 SGHAT, CDR2 FQNNGV. The CDR3 covers 16 residues. The DNA for the CDR3 is TGTGCCAGCAGCTTAGTGACTAGCGGGGTGTACAATGAGCAGTTCTTC. This sequence encodes CASSLVTSGVYNEQFF.

This clone was observed once. The chain combines TRBV9 with TRBJ2-2; 9 bases align to TRBD1. V shed 3 bases and J 1 base; nucleotides not matched to a gene: 4. The germline V gene encodes CDR1 SGDLS and CDR2 YYNGEE. The CDR3 is 16 amino acids. CDR3 DNA sequence: TGTGCCAGCAGCGCCCGGACAGGGGTGAACACCGGGGAGCTGTTTTTT. Its protein product is CASSARTGVNTGELFF.

The chain carries TRBV6-5 and TRBJ1-1, with D perhaps TRBD1 (5 bases). CDR3 length: 13 amino acids. Germline CDR1 MNHEY, CDR2 SVGAGI. V lost 6 bases and J lost 8, with 16 bases in between. The CDR3 is CASRAGTPNEAFF. The CDR3 bases are TGTGCCAGCAGGGCCGGGACTCCCAACGAAGCTTTCTTT.

The V gene is TRBV9, the J gene TRBJ2-7, with a weak D call TRBD2 (6 bases). CDR1 SGDLS and CDR2 YYNGEE come from the germline V gene. Trimming cost V 1 base and J 0 bases, with 11 bases left between them. CDR3 length: 15 amino acids. CDR3 sequence (DNA): TGTGCCAGCAGCGTATCCGGGGGAACCTCCTACGAGCAGTACTTC. It yields the protein CASSVSGGTSYEQYF.

The chain is built from TRBV5-1 and TRBJ2-7; D might be TRBD1 (5 bases). The CDR3 sequence is 13 residues long. V lost 0 bases, J lost 1 base, and 5 bases lay in between. The germline gives CDR1 SGHRS, CDR2 YFSETQ. The CDR3 spells CASSLAGSYEQYF. The CDR3 DNA reads TGCGCCAGCAGCTTGGCAGGGTCCTACGAGCAGTACTTC.

The chain joins TRBV5-4 to TRBJ2-7; TRBD2 matches at 8 bases. Trimming cost V 3 bases and J 2 bases; bases outside gene matches: 7. The CDR3 runs to 15 residues. CDR1 is SGHNT, CDR2 YYREEE, per germline (reference sequence). The CDR3 nucleotides read TGTGCCAGCAGCTCTGGGCTAGCGGGTACCTACGAGCAGTACTTC. Its translation is CASSSGLAGTYEQYF.

The chain couples TRBV6-1 to TRBJ2-7, with 8 bases fitting TRBD2. CDR3 length: 15 residues. Losses at the gene ends were 2 bases for V and 2 bases for J; bases not matched to a gene: 5. CDR1 and CDR2 (germline): MNHNS, SASEGT. The CDR3: CASSELRGGTYEQYF. The CDR3 nucleotides read TGTGCCAGCAGTGAACTCCGGGGGGGCACCTACGAGCAGTACTTC.

The chain employs TRBV6-1 and TRBJ1-2; D uncertain. CDR1 and CDR2 from the germline V gene are MNHNS and SASEGT. V was cut by 2 bases and J by 3 bases, with 16 bases left in between. The CDR3 is made up of 16 amino acids. For the CDR3, the DNA is TGTGCCAGCAGTGAAAACTATGGCTTACTGTACTATGGCTACACCTTC. Translated: CASSENYGLLYYGYTF.

This clone was counted only a few times. V gene TRBV19 combines with J gene TRBJ1-3; D unresolved. V lost 3 bases and J 0 bases, leaving 9 bases between the germline ends. The CDR3 totals 15 residues. Germline V lookup: CDR1 LNHDA, CDR2 SQIVND (reference sequence). The CDR3 DNA follows: TGTGCCAGTAGTATGGGGATAGACTCTGGAAACACCATATATTTT. Its protein product is CASSMGIDSGNTIYF. The whole variable domain, filled in from reference TRBV19 and TRBJ1-3, reads DGGITQSPKYLFRKEGQNVTLSCEQNLNHDAMYWYRQDPGQGLRLIYYSQIVNDFQKGDIAEGYSVSREKKESFPLTVTSAQKNPTAFYLCASSMGIDSGNTIYFGEGSWLTVV.

This chain links TRBV29-1 with TRBJ1-1; D remains unclear. Deletions cut 0 bases from V and 1 base from J, with 6 bases between. Per the germline V gene, CDR1 is SQVTM and CDR2 is ANQGSEA. The CDR3 length is 13 residues. DNA for the CDR3: TGCAGCGTTGAAGACGCAGAGAACACTGAAGCTTTCTTT. Translation gives CSVEDAENTEAFF.

This clone was counted once. The chain combines TRBV4-2 with TRBJ2-3; no reliable D call. The V and J ends lost 6 bases and 1 base respectively, with 8 bases between them. CDR3 size: 13 residues. Germline loops: CDR1 LGHNA, CDR2 YNFKEQ. For the CDR3, the DNA is TGTGCCAGCAGTCTGACTGGCACAGATACGCAGTATTTT. This encodes CASSLTGTDTQYF.

The chain has TRBV3-1 (or the pseudogene TRBV3-2) and TRBJ1-1; 11 bases map to TRBD1. In germline, CDR1 is LGHDT, CDR2 YNNKEL (reference sequence). Trimming cost V 4 bases and J 11 bases; bases outside gene matches: 9. The CDR3 is 14 amino acids. The CDR3 nucleotides are TGTGCCAGCAGCCGCCCGGGACAGGGGGGGGAGGCTTTCTTT. Translated: CASSRPGQGGEAFF.

The J gene is TRBJ2-3, the V gene TRBV5-1, with D unclear. V lost 1 base to trimming and J lost 1 base, with 13 bases between them. In germline, CDR1 is SGHRS, CDR2 YFSETQ. The CDR3 is 16 amino acids. In DNA, the CDR3 is TGCGCCAGCAGCTTGATGGGTTTACGGGGCACAGATACGCAGTATTTT. This translates into CASSLMGLRGTDTQYF.

This rearrangement joins TRBV28 to TRBJ1-2, with 8 positions matching TRBD1. Germline V gene data show CDR1 as MDHEN and CDR2 as SYDVKM. V trimming: 4 bases; J trimming: 2 bases; junction bases outside the gene matches: 9. The CDR3 has 16 residues. CDR3 loop: CASSSGQVIANYGYTF. For the CDR3, the DNA is TGTGCCAGCAGTTCGGGACAGGTAATCGCCAACTATGGCTACACCTTC.

Comment on this clone: The junction shows a germline mismatch at one end, possibly a read error. The CDR3 is CASSSPGQGSPETQYF. The DNA for the CDR3 is TGTGCCAGCTCATCACCGGGACAGGGTTCTCCTGAGACCCAGTACTTC. The chain links TRBV18 to TRBJ2-5; 9 bases align to TRBD1. This CDR3 has 16 amino acids. Germline V gene lookup returns CDR1 KGHSH and CDR2 LQKENI.

The chain carries TRBV7-2 and TRBJ1-2; 7 bases match TRBD1. CDR1 and CDR2 from the germline V gene are SGHTA and FQGNSA. The CDR3 sequence is 16 residues long. V trimming: 0 bases; J trimming: 1 base; junction bases outside the gene matches: 5. The CDR3 here is CASSLAYGTDNYGYTF. The CDR3 region has the DNA TGTGCCAGCAGCTTAGCGTATGGGACAGATAACTATGGCTACACCTTC.

The J gene is TRBJ1-2, the V gene TRBV6-6; the match to TRBD1 covers 10 bases. The CDR3 has 13 residues. Germline V lookup: CDR1 MNHNY, CDR2 SVGAGI (reference sequence). V lost 6 bases, J lost 6 bases, and 4 bases stayed unmatched. The CDR3 nucleotides are TGTGCCAGCAGCCCGACAGGGGGCGATGGCTACACCTTC. It translates to CASSPTGGDGYTF.

This chain joins TRBV25-1 and TRBJ2-7; the match to TRBD2 covers 10 bases. V gave up 5 bases and J gave up 0 bases; unmatched junction bases: 7. The CDR3 is 16 amino acids. Per the germline V gene, CDR1 is MGHDK and CDR2 is SYGVNS. In DNA, the CDR3 is TGTGCCAGCAGTCACGACCCTAGCGGGGGCTCCTACGAGCAGTACTTC. Translating it yields CASSHDPSGGSYEQYF.

V gene TRBV20-1 combines with J gene TRBJ2-1, with D tentatively TRBD1 (6 bases). Germline V CDR1 and CDR2: DFQATT, SNEGSKA (reference sequence). CDR3 length: 10 residues. As DNA, the CDR3 is TGCAGAGCAGGGGAGAATGAGCAGTTCTTC. Amino acid sequence: CRAGENEQFF.

The chain joins TRBV7-9 to TRBJ1-5; D gene ambiguous. This CDR3 has 15 residues. V was clipped by 1 base and J by 3 bases, with 10 bases between them. Germline V gene data show CDR1 as SEHNR and CDR2 as FQNEAQ (reference sequence). The CDR3 region has the DNA TGTGCCAGCAGCTTAGTAGGTCCCCCCAATCAGCCCCAGCATTTT. Protein product: CASSLVGPPNQPQHF.